This T cell receptor (beta chain) comes out of a study of T cell changes during pregnancy in multiple sclerosis. Libraries were prepared by immunoSEQ multiplex PCR; TCRdb keeps only in-frame clonotypes and omits some of them. The repertoire holds about 29,000 clones, with about 89% as singletons. J was trimmed by 6 bases and V by 7 bases; bases with no gene match: 13. Germline CDR1 reads LNHDA; CDR2 reads SQIVND (reference sequence). CDR3 length equals 16 residues. The source of this sequence is a female donor with multiple sclerosis, enrolled in a pregnancy study. The material was CD8+ T cells from peripheral blood mononuclear cells, obtained after pregnancy. The V gene is TRBV19, the J gene TRBJ2-2; 8 nucleotides align to TRBD2. In DNA, the CDR3 is TGTGCCAGTACTACGATAAGCGGGAGTGTGGCCGGGGAGCTGTTTTTT. Translation: CASTTISGSVAGELFF.